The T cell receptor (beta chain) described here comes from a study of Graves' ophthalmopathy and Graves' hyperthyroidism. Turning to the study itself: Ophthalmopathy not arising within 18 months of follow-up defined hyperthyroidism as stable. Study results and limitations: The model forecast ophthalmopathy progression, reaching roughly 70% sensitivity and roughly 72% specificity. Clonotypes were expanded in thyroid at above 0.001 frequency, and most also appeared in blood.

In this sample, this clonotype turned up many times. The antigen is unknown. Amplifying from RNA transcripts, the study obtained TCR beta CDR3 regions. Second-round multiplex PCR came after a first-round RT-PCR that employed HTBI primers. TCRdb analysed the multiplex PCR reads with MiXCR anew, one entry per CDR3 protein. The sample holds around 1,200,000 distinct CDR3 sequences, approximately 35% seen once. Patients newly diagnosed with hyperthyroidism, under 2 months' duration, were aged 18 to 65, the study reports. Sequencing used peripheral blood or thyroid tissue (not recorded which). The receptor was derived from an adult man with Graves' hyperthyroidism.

The CDR3, as DNA: TGTGCCAGCAGCAGGGCCGGATACGAGCAGTACTTC. Its protein product is CASSRAGYEQYF. The chain combines TRBV7-9 with TRBJ2-7; no firm D call. The CDR3 spans 12 residues. V shed 5 bases and J shed 4 bases, with 9 bases lying between them. The V gene's germline CDR1 is SEHNR and CDR2 FQNEAQ (reference sequence).